This T cell receptor beta chain is from a study of T-cell memory formation after mild COVID-19. From 5'RACE with constant-segment primers came TCR alpha and TCR beta cDNA libraries that carried sample barcodes and UMIs. MiXCR, applied by TCRdb to the 5' RACE reads, yields one record per CDR3 protein. The sample lists about half a million distinct CDR3 sequences; roughly 18% were seen once. Study-level results: Clones that contracted from day 15 to 85 had balanced CD4/CD8; later expanders were CD4+ biased. Mostly located in CM and EM were contracting CD4+ clones, with contracting CD8+ clones located in EMRA. Clonal second-wave expansions that peaked on day 37 had unconfirmed SARS-CoV-2 specificity.

CDR3 length: 11 residues. Trimming shortened V by 4 bases and J by 6 bases, and 6 bases separated the two germline ends. CDR1 is MNHEY, CDR2 SVGAGI, per germline. This clonotype was detected only a few times. As yet, its antigen is unknown. Sequencing was done on a sample of PBMCs or a T cell subset sorted from them (not recorded which). The genes are TRBV6-5 and TRBJ1-2; no firm D call. This TCR was sampled from an adult woman who had mild COVID-19 (a few samples of this study predate the infection). Cell type and time point are not known. CDR3 residues: CASSSGNGYTF. For the CDR3, the DNA is TGTGCCAGCAGTTCTGGGAATGGCTACACCTTC.